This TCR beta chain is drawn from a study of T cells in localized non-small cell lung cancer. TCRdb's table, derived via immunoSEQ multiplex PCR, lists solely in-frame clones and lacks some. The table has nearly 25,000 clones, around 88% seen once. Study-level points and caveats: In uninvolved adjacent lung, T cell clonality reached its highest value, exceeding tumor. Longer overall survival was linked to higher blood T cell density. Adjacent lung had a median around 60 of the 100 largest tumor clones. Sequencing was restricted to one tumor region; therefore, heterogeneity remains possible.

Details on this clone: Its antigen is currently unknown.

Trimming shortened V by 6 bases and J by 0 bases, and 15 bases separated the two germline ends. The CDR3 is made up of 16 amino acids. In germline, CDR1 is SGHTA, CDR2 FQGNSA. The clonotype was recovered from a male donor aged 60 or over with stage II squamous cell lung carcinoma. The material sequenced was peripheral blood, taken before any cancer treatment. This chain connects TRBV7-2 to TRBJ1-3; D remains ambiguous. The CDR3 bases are TGTGCCAGCAGTCGGCCACTTACCGGCTCTGGAAACACCATATATTTT. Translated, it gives CASSRPLTGSGNTIYF.